This T cell receptor (beta chain) was documented in a study of cytomegalovirus exposure and HLA in healthy donors. The study's findings and limits: Common viral pathogens were later found to be apparently linked to several of the most significant clusters. HLA allele associations emerged for around 16,000 TCR beta sequences in a later analysis, at 0.05 false discovery rate. Most of the TCR beta V segments (in an earlier analysis) were productive either about 90% or about 30% of the time.

As for this clone: What it binds is not known.

PCR primers comprised 60 Vbeta and 13 Jbeta primers. Repertoires were generated with immunoSEQ multiplex PCR, while TCRdb's copy carries only in-frame clones and drops some. The repertoire holds around 150,000 clones, with 76% as singletons. This TCR came from a female donor in good health and CMV-seropositive. The sample taken for sequencing was PBMCs.

The CDR3 sequence: CAWSGGLGGLYEQYF. In DNA form, the CDR3 reads TGTGCCTGGAGTGGCGGACTAGGGGGTTTGTACGAGCAGTACTTC. This chain uses TRBV30 with TRBJ2-5; D possibly corresponds to TRBD2 (7 bases). The last part of the DNA fits TRBJ2-7 better; the J call may be wrong. This CDR3 spans 15 amino acids. CDR1 and CDR2 (germline): GTSNPN, SVGIG (reference sequence).